This is a list of T cell receptor beta chains from one sample in a study of radiation and T cells in renal cell carcinoma. The protocol was immunoSEQ multiplex PCR, while the TCRdb copy is restricted to in-frame clones and leaves out a portion. Of 150,000 to 190,000 clones in the sample, about 87% are singletons; the top ten hold over 10%. Sample: blood, taken from a patient whose treatment included radiotherapy and nephrectomy. These receptors were collected from a woman in her 50s with renal cell carcinoma. The CDR3 runs from the conserved cysteine through the conserved F or W.

CASRETGENSPLHF,TRBV7-3,14
CSVGAGPSYEQYF,TRBV29-1,13
CASSLVVGNEQFF,TRBV5-1,13
CASSLGLAGYQETQYF,TRBV5-1,16
CASSQRPDRGEQFF,TRBV7-7,14
CASGVFYEQYF,TRBV13,11
CASSLTETQYF,TRBV7-9,11
CASSLVVGSGNTIYF,TRBV7-2,15
CASSLATGNYGYTF,TRBV11-2,14
CASSLGDRYTGELFF,TRBV7-7,15
CASSIYGGTEAFF,TRBV19,13
CSVEDWGSEAFF,TRBV29-1,12
CASSLVGTPRRATSDTEAFF,TRBV5-1,20
CASSSAGNTDTQYF,TRBV5-1,14
CASSIRTPPGQYF,TRBV6-5,13
CSVAWELREKLFF,TRBV29-1,13
CASSLLGHFTDTQYF,TRBV4-1,15
CASRVNLNEKLFF,TRBV5-1,13
CASSYPGTGNGNEQFF,TRBV6-6,16
CASSFKQGRGPEAFF,TRBV6-5,15